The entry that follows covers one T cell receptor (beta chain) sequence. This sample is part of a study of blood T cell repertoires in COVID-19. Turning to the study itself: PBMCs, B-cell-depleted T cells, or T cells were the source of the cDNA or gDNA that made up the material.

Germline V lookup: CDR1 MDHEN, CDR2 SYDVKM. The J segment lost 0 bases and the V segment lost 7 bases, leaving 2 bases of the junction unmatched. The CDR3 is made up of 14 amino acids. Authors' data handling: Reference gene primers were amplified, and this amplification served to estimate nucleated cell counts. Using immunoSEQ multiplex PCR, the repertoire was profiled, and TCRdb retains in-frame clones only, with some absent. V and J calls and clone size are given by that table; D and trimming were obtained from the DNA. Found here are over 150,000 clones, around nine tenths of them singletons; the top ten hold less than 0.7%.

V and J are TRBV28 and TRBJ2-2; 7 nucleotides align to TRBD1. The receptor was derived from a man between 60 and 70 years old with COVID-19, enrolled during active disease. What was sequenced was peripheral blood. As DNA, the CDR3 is TGTGCCAGCACCGGGACAGCGAACACCGGGGAGCTGTTTTTT. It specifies CASTGTANTGELFF.